These 7 T cell receptor beta chains came from one sample sequenced in a study of cytomegalovirus exposure and HLA in healthy donors. Data came from immunoSEQ multiplex PCR; TCRdb stores just in-frame clones and leaves some out. This sample has 200,000 to 250,000 clones, with about 86% found just once. The sample comprised PBMCs. Receptors were obtained from a woman aged 18-30 years in good health and CMV-seronegative.

The genes are TRBV7-2 and TRBJ1-1; D gene ambiguous. The CDR3 totals 15 residues. Trimming took off 1 base at V and 4 bases at J, with 13 bases between the two ends. Looked up from germline, CDR1 is SGHTA and CDR2 is FQGNSA. In nucleotides, the CDR3 is TGTGCCAGCAGCTTAGATTGGCTACCGGGCACTGAAGCTTTCTTT. It codes for CASSLDWLPGTEAFF. Looking up the rest from reference TRBV7-2 and TRBJ1-1 gives the full variable domain: GAGVSQSPSNKVTEKGKDVELRCDPISGHTALYWYRQSLGQGLEFLIYFQGNSAPDKSGLPSDRFSAERTGGSVSTLTIQRTQQEDSAVYLCASSLDWLPGTEAFFGQGTRLTVV.

Concerning this clone: One junction end disagrees with the germline gene, perhaps due to a read error. The chain combines TRBV2 with TRBJ1-1; D remains ambiguous. The CDR3 runs 15 residues. Germline values: CDR1 SNHLY, CDR2 FYNNEI. CDR3 amino acids: CASRERGLANTEAFF. DNA of the CDR3: TGTGCCAGCCGTGAACGAGGCCTGGCGAACACTGAAGCTTTCTTT.

This clone was observed a single time. V and J are TRBV28 and TRBJ2-7; 8 nucleotides match TRBD1. V lost 8 bases, J lost 7 bases, and 13 bases stayed unmatched. Germline V CDR1 and CDR2: MDHEN, SYDVKM. CDR3 length: 14 amino acids. In nucleotides, the CDR3 is TGTGCCAGCCTTCGAGAGACAGGGGCAGGTGAGCAGTACTTC. Its translation is CASLRETGAGEQYF.

The V and J genes are TRBV4-1 and TRBJ2-3; 12 nucleotides align to TRBD2. This CDR3 spans 18 amino acids. V was pared by 2 bases and J by 0 bases, with 6 bases of the junction left unmatched. The germline CDR1 and CDR2 sequences are MGHRA and YSYEKL. CDR3 amino acids: CASSQRLAGGRSTDTQYF. For the CDR3, the DNA is TGCGCCAGCAGCCAACGTCTAGCGGGAGGGCGGAGCACAGATACGCAGTATTTT.

The chain is built from TRBV11-2 and TRBJ2-5, with 9 bases lining up with TRBD1. Germline V CDR1 and CDR2: SGHAT, FQNNGV. V lost 6 bases to trimming and J lost 4 bases; unmatched junction nucleotides: 6. The CDR3 has 14 amino acids. CDR3 sequence: CASSNRGLGETQYF. CDR3 nucleotides: TGTGCCAGCAGTAACAGGGGGCTCGGAGAGACCCAGTACTTC.

V usage is TRBV10-3 and J usage is TRBJ2-3; 15 nucleotides match TRBD2. Germline V gene lookup returns CDR1 ENHRY and CDR2 SYGVKD. J was trimmed by 5 bases and V by 8 bases; bases with no gene match: 8. CDR3 length equals 16 residues. CDR3 sequence reads: CAIRTSGRGTRDTQYF. The CDR3, as DNA: TGTGCCATCCGGACTAGCGGGAGGGGAACACGAGATACGCAGTATTTT.

The rearrangement joins TRBV27 to TRBJ2-1; weak D call: TRBD2 (5 bases). This CDR3 spans 15 amino acids. V lost 6 bases to trimming and J lost 0 bases, with 12 bases between them. Germline CDR1 and CDR2: MNHEY and SMNVEV (reference sequence). The CDR3 here is CASSQGLSSYNEQFF. The CDR3 DNA sequence: TGTGCCAGCAGCCAAGGACTCAGCTCCTACAATGAGCAGTTCTTC.